Presented here are 17 T cell receptor beta chains from one specimen sequenced in a study of cytomegalovirus exposure and HLA in healthy donors. Primers included in the PCR were 60 Vbeta and 13 Jbeta primers. The protocol was immunoSEQ multiplex PCR, while the TCRdb copy is restricted to in-frame clones and leaves out a portion. This sample has approximately 170,000 clones, with 80% found just once. Sequencing used PBMCs. These receptors all come from a woman in her forties or fifties in good health and CMV-seropositive.

The V call is TRBV27, the J call TRBJ2-7, with a weak D call TRBD2 (5 bases). Looked up from germline, CDR1 is MNHEY and CDR2 is SMNVEV (reference sequence). Trimming pared 4 bases from V and 7 bases from J, leaving 26 bases between. The CDR3 totals 17 residues. This CDR3 is CASSYLPFSGSVGEQYF. In nucleotides, the CDR3 is TGTGCCAGCAGTTACCTCCCCTTCAGTGGGAGTGTGGGAGAGCAGTACTTC.

This clone was seen only once. V and J are TRBV7-3 and TRBJ2-3; D is unresolved. The V end lost 10 bases, the J end lost 5 bases, and 4 bases lay between the germline ends. CDR3 length: 9 amino acids. The germline V gene has CDR1 SGHTA and CDR2 FQGTGA. Here the CDR3 DNA reads TGTGCCACGGGAGATACGCAGTATTTT. Protein product: CATGDTQYF. Variable domain in full (rest from reference TRBV7-3 and TRBJ2-3): GAGVSQTPSNKVTEKGKYVELRCDPISGHTALYWYRQSLGQGPEFLIYFQGTGAADDSGLPNDRFFAVRPEGSVSTLKIQRTERGDSAVYLCATGDTQYFGPGTRLTVL.

The rearrangement links TRBV19 to TRBJ2-3, with 9 positions matching TRBD2. The CDR3 extends over 14 amino acids. The J segment lost 6 bases and the V segment lost 6 bases, leaving 7 bases of the junction unmatched. Germline assignment: CDR1 LNHDA and CDR2 SQIVND (reference sequence). The CDR3 DNA is TGTGCCAGTAGCCGGCGGGAGGGGCGGGATACGCAGTATTTT. Its protein product is CASSRREGRDTQYF.

The genes are TRBV28 and TRBJ2-7; D not certain. The germline V gene has CDR1 MDHEN and CDR2 SYDVKM. The CDR3 runs 14 residues. V was trimmed by 1 base and J by 5 bases, leaving 12 bases between them. CDR3 protein: CASSLLSYSNEQYF. The CDR3 DNA reads as TGTGCCAGCAGTTTATTGAGTTACAGTAACGAGCAGTACTTC.

This chain uses TRBV5-4 with TRBJ2-3, with D perhaps matching TRBD2 (6 bases). V was trimmed by 4 bases and J by 0 bases, leaving 12 bases between them. From germline, CDR1 is SGHNT and CDR2 YYREEE (reference sequence). CDR3 length equals 15 residues. The CDR3, as DNA: TGTGCCAGCAGCCTGCGGGGTCCTAGCACAGATACGCAGTATTTT. It translates to CASSLRGPSTDTQYF. The entire variable domain, with the rest obtained from reference TRBV5-4 and TRBJ2-3, is as follows: ETGVTQSPTHLIKTRGQQVTLRCSSQSGHNTVSWYQQALGQGPQFIFQYYREEENGRGNFPPRFSGLQFPNYSSELNVNALELDDSALYLCASSLRGPSTDTQYFGPGTRLTVL.

This rearrangement joins TRBV30 to TRBJ2-3; unclear D gene. With 0 bases removed from V and 2 bases from J, the gap between germline ends came to 6 bases. Germline V gives CDR1 GTSNPN, CDR2 SVGIG (reference sequence). This CDR3 spans 13 amino acids. CDR3 in DNA: TGTGCCTGGAGTGTTAGATTCACAGATACGCAGTATTTT. It translates to CAWSVRFTDTQYF.

This sequence joins TRBV5-1 and TRBJ1-1; D remains ambiguous. CDR1 and CDR2 (germline): SGHRS, YFSETQ. V was shortened by 7 bases and J by 2 bases, with 15 bases between the two germline ends. The CDR3 loop spans 14 amino acids. DNA for the CDR3: TGCGCCAGCTCCGAGACACAAACTAACACTGAAGCTTTCTTT. Translated: CASSETQTNTEAFF.

The V and J genes are TRBV12-2 and TRBJ2-4; the table's D gene call, TRBD1, was not cross checked with the DNA. TRBV12-2 is recorded as a pseudogene. This CDR3 is built from 16 residues. For the CDR3, the DNA is TGTGCAAGTCGCTCACCACAGGGGGCTAGGGGTTACATTCAGTACTTC. Translated: CASRSPQGARGYIQYF.

The V gene is TRBV28, the J gene TRBJ2-1, with a weak D call TRBD1 (5 bases). The CDR3 is made up of 13 amino acids. The germline CDR1 and CDR2 sequences are MDHEN and SYDVKM. Trimming stripped 7 bases from V and 6 bases from J, with 13 bases between. In DNA form, the CDR3 reads TGTGCCAGCACCTACGGACATTCCAATGAGCAGTTCTTC. This sequence encodes CASTYGHSNEQFF.

This sequence joins TRBV2 and TRBJ2-1; TRBD2 aligns across 8 bases. The junction had 3 bases not matched to a gene; V was cut back by 4 bases and J by 4 bases. Germline loops: CDR1 SNHLY, CDR2 FYNNEI. The CDR3 has 14 residues. The CDR3 DNA reads as TGTGCCAGCAGTGGGACTAGCAGATACAATGAGCAGTTCTTC. Translation: CASSGTSRYNEQFF.

This chain uses TRBV2 with TRBJ1-4, with 7 nucleotides matching TRBD1. The CDR3 is made up of 13 amino acids. Germline assignment: CDR1 SNHLY and CDR2 FYNNEI. V lost 8 bases to trimming and J lost 3 bases; unmatched junction nucleotides: 3. CDR3 residues: CASLTGPNEKLFF. The CDR3, as DNA: TGTGCCAGCCTGACAGGGCCTAATGAAAAACTGTTTTTT.

This clone occurred once. The rearrangement uses TRBV25-1 and TRBJ2-6, with 8 bases matching TRBD2. The CDR3 extends over 16 amino acids. CDR1 is MGHDK, CDR2 SYGVNS, per germline. The trim removed 7 bases at V and 2 bases at J, leaving 7 bases unmatched. The CDR3 is CASTQSGGPGANVLTF. The CDR3, as DNA: TGTGCCAGCACCCAAAGCGGGGGACCTGGGGCCAACGTCCTGACTTTC.

J is TRBJ1-1 and V is TRBV4-2; TRBD1 might be the D (5 bases). The ends were cut back, 5 bases at V and 6 bases at J, with 13 bases in the middle. CDR3 length: 13 amino acids. Germline V gene sequence: CDR1 LGHNA, CDR2 YNFKEQ. CDR3 coding DNA: TGTGCCAGCAGCGCTCGACAGACTTCTGAAGCTTTCTTT. Its translation: CASSARQTSEAFF.

V and J are TRBV30 and TRBJ1-2; D perhaps matches TRBD1 (6 bases). Germline assignment: CDR1 GTSNPN and CDR2 SVGIG (reference sequence). V was shortened by 1 base and J by 5 bases, with 14 bases between the two germline ends. The length of the CDR3 is 14 residues. The CDR3 DNA is TGTGCCTGGAGTGCTGAGGGGGTGAGGTATGGCTACACCTTC. It specifies CAWSAEGVRYGYTF.

The chain combines TRBV7-2 with TRBJ2-2; TRBD2 agrees at 7 bases. Losses at the gene ends were 3 bases for V and 9 bases for J; bases not matched to a gene: 7. This CDR3 is 14 amino acids long. Germline CDR1 reads SGHTA; CDR2 reads FQGNSA. The CDR3: CASSLGGVFRELFF. Written as DNA, the CDR3 is TGTGCCAGCAGCTTGGGAGGGGTATTCCGGGAGCTGTTTTTT.

The rearrangement joins TRBV7-2 to TRBJ2-7; 12 nucleotides line up with TRBD2. J lost 6 bases, V lost 5 bases, and 8 bases had no gene match. The CDR3 runs to 15 residues. Germline V gene data show CDR1 as SGHTA and CDR2 as FQGNSA. The CDR3 region is CASSQLAGGPAEQYF. CDR3 nucleotide sequence: TGTGCCAGCAGCCAGCTAGCGGGGGGGCCCGCCGAGCAGTACTTC.

For the CDR3, the DNA is TGTGCCAGCAGCTCCCTCTGGAGCTCCTACAATGAGCAGTTCTTC. It is translated as CASSSLWSSYNEQFF. The V call is TRBV7-8, the J call TRBJ2-1; D call uncertain. CDR3 length: 15 residues. Trimming removed 4 bases from V and 0 bases from J, with 10 bases in between. Germline loops: CDR1 SGHVS, CDR2 FQNEAQ. The full variable domain, rest sourced from reference TRBV7-8 and TRBJ2-1, is GAGVSQSPRYKVAKRGQDVALRCDPISGHVSLFWYQQALGQGPEFLTYFQNEAQLDKSGLPSDRFFAERPEGSVSTLKIQRTQQEDSAVYLCASSSLWSSYNEQFFGPGTRLTVL.